This T cell receptor (beta chain) was observed in a study of cytotoxic CD8 clonotypes in ibrutinib-treated CLL. The TCR beta libraries used about 2.2 micrograms of genomic DNA that came from cryopreserved PBMCs. Sequencing used immunoSEQ multiplex PCR; TCRdb keeps in-frame clones, though not all of them. This sample has 11,000 to 15,000 clones, with almost 65% found just once. CDR1 is SNHLY, CDR2 FYNNEI, per germline. The CDR3 totals 13 residues. Trimming took off 6 bases at V and 2 bases at J, with 10 bases between the two ends. This chain connects TRBV2 to TRBJ1-1, with D possibly being TRBD1 (6 bases). The material was PBMCs, obtained before ibrutinib treatment. This TCR came from a human donor with chronic lymphocytic leukemia. The CDR3 loop reads CASRGQRNTEAFF. Here the CDR3 DNA reads TGTGCCAGCAGAGGACAGAGAAACACTGAAGCTTTCTTT.